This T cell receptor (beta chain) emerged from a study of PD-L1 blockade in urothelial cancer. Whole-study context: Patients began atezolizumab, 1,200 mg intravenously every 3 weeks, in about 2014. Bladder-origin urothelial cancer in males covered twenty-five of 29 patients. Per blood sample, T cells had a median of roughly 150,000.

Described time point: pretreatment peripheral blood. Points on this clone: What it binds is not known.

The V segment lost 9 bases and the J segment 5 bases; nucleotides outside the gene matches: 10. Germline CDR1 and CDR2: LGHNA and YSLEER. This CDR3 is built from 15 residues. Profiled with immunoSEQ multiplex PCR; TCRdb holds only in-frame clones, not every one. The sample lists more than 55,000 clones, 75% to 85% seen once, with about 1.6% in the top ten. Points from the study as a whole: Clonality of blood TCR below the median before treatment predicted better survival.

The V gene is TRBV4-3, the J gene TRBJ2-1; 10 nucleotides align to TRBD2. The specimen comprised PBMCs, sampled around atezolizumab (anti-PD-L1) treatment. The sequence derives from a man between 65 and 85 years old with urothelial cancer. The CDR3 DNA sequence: TGCGCCAGTGCTTCAGCGGGAGGGAGGGACAATGAGCAGTTCTTC. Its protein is CASASAGGRDNEQFF.